Given below is one T cell receptor beta chain in context. Its specificity is not known. Survey-level immunoSEQ v3.0 assays were run. Here immunoSEQ multiplex PCR was the method, and the copy in TCRdb shows in-frame clones only, minus some. The table records more than 15,000 clones, about 74% of them present only once. Each contributor possessed a minimum of one pre-ART and a minimum of two post-ART PBMC samples. In each sample, about 0.95-10 million cryopreserved PBMC were present before DNA extraction. These data are taken from a study of long-term antiretroviral therapy in people with HIV. Study findings and constraints: Clonal expansions arising prior to ART prevailed in the repertoire at every time point. Patients on ART gained diversity, which nonetheless stayed below transplant donor controls.

The CDR3 runs to 17 residues. Germline V gene sequence: CDR1 SGHVS, CDR2 FNYEAQ. Unmatched junction bases numbered 11, after V lost 2 bases and J lost 3 bases. This clonotype originated in a man between 18 and 35 years old with HIV. The gene calls are TRBV7-6 and TRBJ2-5, with 8 bases fitting TRBD2. The input for sequencing was unsorted PBMCs, taken 0.5 years before starting antiretroviral therapy. CDR3 amino acids: CASSLPPGGGPEETQYF. DNA of the CDR3: TGTGCCAGCAGCTTACCCCCCGGGGGGGGGCCTGAAGAGACCCAGTACTTC.